The present TCR beta chain was sequenced within a study of T cell responses to AZD1222 COVID-19 vaccine. Study-wide findings and caveats: Spike regions recognized by vaccine-associated CD4 TCRs spanned the protein, led by 160-218 and 743-854. Clonal diversity may have been underestimated in mostly white British donors.

Turning to this clone: Its antigen remains unknown.

Sequencing used immunoSEQ multiplex PCR; TCRdb keeps in-frame clones, though not all of them. The sample yields about 140,000 clones, approximately 95% seen once. The sequence derives from an adult who received the AZD1222 COVID-19 vaccine. The specimen comprised peripheral blood, sampled 28 days after the second AZD1222 dose.

CDR3 nucleotide sequence: TGTGCCTGGAGTGTAGACAGGAACACTGAAGCTTTCTTT. It encodes CAWSVDRNTEAFF. The chain joins TRBV30 to TRBJ1-1, with D possibly being TRBD1 (5 bases). Germline V lookup: CDR1 GTSNPN, CDR2 SVGIG (reference sequence). The CDR3 contains 13 residues. V shed 0 bases and J shed 1 base, with 6 bases lying between them.